This T cell receptor (beta chain) was identified during a study of human T cells and chemical hapten exposure. Concerning this clonotype: The antigen is unknown.

Stated time point: patch test 2, 6 weeks after DPC sensitization. Treatment of the sample: therapeutic diphenylcyclopropenone sensitization with weekly scalp DPC. Total RNA came from unfractionated whole blood. Germline V gene sequence: CDR1 SQVTM, CDR2 ANQGSEA. V dropped 7 bases and J dropped 9 bases, with 13 bases sitting between them. This CDR3 spans 11 amino acids. Unique molecular identifiers were attached to individual cDNA molecules during library preparation. TCRdb fed the RACE reads into MiXCR, producing one record per CDR3 protein. The data show some 89,000 distinct CDR3 sequences, around 9.6% seen once. Study observations and caveats: Large CDR3 similarity clusters arose significantly more often from expanded TCRs than from controls.

The sequencing here drew on whole blood, taken in connection with sensitization to the hapten diphenylcyclopropenone (DPC). The sequence was obtained from a woman in her thirties with alopecia areata. Some clones in this sample may be carry-over from other donors' samples. This chain joins TRBV29-1 and TRBJ2-1; D is perhaps TRBD2 (5 bases). The CDR3, as DNA: TGCAGCGCCCGGGAACAGACTGAGCAGTTCTTC. Amino acids: CSAREQTEQFF.